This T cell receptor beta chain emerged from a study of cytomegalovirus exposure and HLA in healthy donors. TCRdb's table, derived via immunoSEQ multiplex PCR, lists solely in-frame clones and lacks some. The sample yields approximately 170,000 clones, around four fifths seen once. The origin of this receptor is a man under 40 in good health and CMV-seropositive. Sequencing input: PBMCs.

The CDR3 sequence is CASSFHPAGGSYNEQFF. CDR3 DNA: TGTGCCAGCAGCTTCCACCCCGCGGGAGGCTCCTACAATGAGCAGTTCTTC. This chain connects TRBV7-9 to TRBJ2-1, with 8 bases fitting TRBD2. The trim removed 3 bases at V and 0 bases at J, leaving 7 bases unmatched. The CDR3 is 17 residues long. Germline CDR1 reads SEHNR; CDR2 reads FQNEAQ (reference sequence).